This T cell receptor (beta chain) is drawn from a study of T cell repertoires in aging, cancer and after chemotherapy. On the study more broadly: Donor ages fell into six groups from 30 or younger up to 70 or older. About 8.8 million TCR reads made up the full dataset.

Notes on the study in general: No conclusions about immunological memory after chemotherapy can be drawn from the repertoire data. Healthy donors lost TCR diversity with age mainly through richness, cancer patients through richness and evenness.

Rearranged V-D-J TRB sequences were amplified with a mixed TRB-A/B primer pool. In TCRdb, the multiplex PCR reads were re-called with MiXCR into one record per CDR3 protein. The data hold about 6,300 distinct CDR3 sequences, with over 30% observed a single time. CDR1 is LNHDA, CDR2 SQIVND, per germline (reference sequence). Trimming cost V 6 bases and J 4 bases; bases outside gene matches: 6. CDR3 size: 14 residues. Peripheral blood genomic DNA, not sorted cells or RNA, was the template. In the case of this clonotype: The antigen remains undetermined.

The chain recombines TRBV19 with TRBJ1-2, with 9 bases fitting TRBD1. Sequencing was performed on blood. The TCR sequence derives from a human donor in good health. DNA of the CDR3: TGTGCCAGTAGCGGCACAGGGGGCACCTATGGCTACACCTTC. It encodes CASSGTGGTYGYTF. Supplemented by reference TRBV19 and TRBJ1-2, the full variable domain reads DGGITQSPKYLFRKEGQNVTLSCEQNLNHDAMYWYRQDPGQGLRLIYYSQIVNDFQKGDIAEGYSVSREKKESFPLTVTSAQKNPTAFYLCASSGTGGTYGYTFGSGTRLTVV.